Only a few counts were recorded for the clone carrying this TCR beta chain. The antigen remains unidentified. The data are from a study of cytomegalovirus exposure and HLA in healthy donors. Study-level results: Accurate HLA-A and HLA-B prediction from TCR beta sequences was reported for most subjects. Earlier analysis looked at TCR beta V segments, and most were productive about 90% or about 30% of the time. The authors listed 180 or so TCR beta chains as cytomegalovirus-associated.

In the PCR, 60 Vbeta and 13 Jbeta primers were used. Measured with immunoSEQ multiplex PCR; TCRdb has only the in-frame clones, and not every one. The table lists some 70,000 clones, approximately 80% of them singletons. Germline assignment: CDR1 SGHDT and CDR2 YYEEEE. V was cut by 3 bases and J by 6 bases, with 4 bases left in between. This CDR3 region has 11 residues. The origin of this receptor is a man aged 18-30 years in good health and CMV-seropositive. Source material: PBMCs. The V gene is TRBV5-6, the J gene TRBJ1-5; D is unresolved. For the CDR3, the DNA is TGTGCCAGCAGCTCCAGTCAGCCCCAGCATTTT. It encodes CASSSSQPQHF.